The 5 T cell receptor beta chains below were found in one sample sequenced in a study of blood T cell repertoires in COVID-19. Assay: immunoSEQ multiplex PCR; the TCRdb copy retains only in-frame clones and omits some. The sample contains fewer than 250,000 clones, 75% to 85% of which appear only once. Material: peripheral blood. These receptors were obtained from a human donor in a cohort sampled during active COVID-19.

The chain recombines TRBV11-2 with TRBJ2-3; TRBD1 matches at 8 bases. CDR3 size: 15 residues. The V gene's germline CDR1 is SGHAT and CDR2 FQNNGV. The J segment lost 1 base and the V segment lost 3 bases, leaving 3 bases of the junction unmatched. DNA for the CDR3: TGTGCCAGCAGCTTTGTGGGACAGGGCACAGATACGCAGTATTTT. This codes for CASSFVGQGTDTQYF.

The chain couples TRBV29-1 to TRBJ2-3; 11 nucleotides line up with TRBD2. The germline V gene encodes CDR1 SQVTM and CDR2 ANQGSEA. Trimming removed 1 base from V and 1 base from J; junction bases left unmatched: 1. The CDR3 consists of 15 residues. The CDR3: CSVEATSGGTDTQYF. CDR3 nucleotides: TGCAGCGTTGAAGCGACTAGCGGGGGCACAGATACGCAGTATTTT.

For this clone: The sample holds other DNA sequences that translate to the same CDR3. CDR3 loop: CASSYSRAYEQYF. CDR3 nucleotides: TGTGCCAGCAGTTACTCGCGGGCCTACGAGCAGTACTTC. V usage is TRBV6-5 and J usage is TRBJ2-7; the D gene is possibly TRBD2 (5 bases). Germline-derived CDR1 and CDR2 are MNHEY and SVGAGI. CDR3 size: 13 residues. V dropped 0 bases and J dropped 2 bases, with 5 bases sitting between them.

The J gene is TRBJ2-5, the V gene TRBV5-1; D is undetermined. The V and J ends lost 5 bases and 1 base respectively, with 6 bases between them. There are 12 residues in the CDR3. The germline V gene encodes CDR1 SGHRS and CDR2 YFSETQ. CDR3 amino acids: CASRTAQETQYF. Written as DNA, the CDR3 is TGCGCCAGCAGAACAGCCCAAGAGACCCAGTACTTC.

The gene calls are TRBV6-6 and TRBJ2-1; tentative D call: TRBD2 (6 bases). This CDR3 has 14 amino acids. The germline V gene has CDR1 MNHNY and CDR2 SVGAGI (reference sequence). Trimming shortened V by 3 bases and J by 6 bases, and 12 bases separated the two germline ends. The DNA of the CDR3 is TGTGCCAGCAGTTATTCACTAGCCACCAATGAGCAGTTCTTC. Its protein product is CASSYSLATNEQFF.